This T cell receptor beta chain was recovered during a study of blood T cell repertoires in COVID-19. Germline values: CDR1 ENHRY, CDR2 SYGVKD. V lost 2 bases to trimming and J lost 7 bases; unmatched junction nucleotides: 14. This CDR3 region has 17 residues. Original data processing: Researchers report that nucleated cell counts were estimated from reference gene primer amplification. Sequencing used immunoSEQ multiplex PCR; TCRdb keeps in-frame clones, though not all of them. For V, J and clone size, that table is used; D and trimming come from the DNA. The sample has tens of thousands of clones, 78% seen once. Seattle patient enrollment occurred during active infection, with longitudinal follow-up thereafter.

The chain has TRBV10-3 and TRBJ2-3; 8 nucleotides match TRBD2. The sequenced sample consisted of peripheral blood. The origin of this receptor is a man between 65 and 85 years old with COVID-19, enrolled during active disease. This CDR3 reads CAISEPSSGDSYNTQYF. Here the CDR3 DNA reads TGTGCCATCAGTGAGCCAAGTAGCGGGGACTCATATAATACGCAGTATTTT.